This TCR beta chain originates from a study of shared clonotypes between healthy human individuals. Measured with immunoSEQ multiplex PCR; TCRdb has only the in-frame clones, and not every one. The sample holds about 2.1 million clones, about 93% seen once. This CDR3 has 12 residues. Trimming stripped 3 bases from V and 8 bases from J, with 10 bases between. The V gene's germline CDR1 is MGHRA and CDR2 YSYEKL. As defined, naive CD8 cells were CD45RO-negative and positively selected for CCR7, with terminally differentiated effector memory CD45RA+ cells excluded. This chain uses TRBV4-1 with TRBJ1-1, with D hard to call. The sequence derives from a young man in good health. Some clones in this sample may be carry-over from other donors' samples. The specimen was naive CD8+ T cells from PBMCs. The CDR3 region is CASSQPGVEAFF. The CDR3 nucleotides are TGCGCCAGCAGCCAGCCGGGCGTAGAAGCTTTCTTT.